This T cell receptor (beta chain) was captured by sequencing in a study of blood T cell repertoires in COVID-19. This CDR3 has 12 residues. V was clipped by 4 bases and J by 7 bases, with 11 bases between them. CDR1 is KGHSH and CDR2 is LQKENI in the germline V gene. In the source study's methods: Reference gene primer amplification gave estimated nucleated cell counts. The method was immunoSEQ multiplex PCR; TCRdb's version includes in-frame clones alone and lacks a portion of them. The V and J calls and clone size were taken over from that table, and D and trimming were inferred from the DNA. The sample records tens of thousands of clones, about nine tenths being singletons. This clone showed up just once.

This sequence was found in a human donor in a cohort sampled during active COVID-19. This chain uses TRBV18 with TRBJ2-7; the D gene is possibly TRBD1 (6 bases). The specimen was peripheral blood. In nucleotides, the CDR3 is TGTGCCAGCTCACTGAACAGGGTTGAGCAGTACTTC. This gives the protein CASSLNRVEQYF. Full variable domain (missing parts from reference TRBV18 and TRBJ2-7): NAGVMQNPRHLVRRRGQEARLRCSPMKGHSHVYWYRQLPEEGLKFMVYLQKENIIDESGMPKERFSAEFPKEGPSILRIQQVVRGDSAAYFCASSLNRVEQYFGPGTRLTVT.